The 15 T cell receptor beta chains below all came from one sample that was sequenced in a study of PD-1 blockade in classical Hodgkin lymphoma. Measured with immunoSEQ multiplex PCR; TCRdb has only the in-frame clones, and not every one. The sample gives some 19,000 clones, 77% of which show up once; 35% to 50% is in the top ten. In every patient, relapse followed autologous stem cell transplantation, while exposure to brentuximab vedotin differed. Material: peripheral blood mononuclear cells (PBMCs), obtained before the second cycle of nivolumab. These TCRs come from a human donor with classical Hodgkin lymphoma.

This CDR3 reads CASSSISGGQGRLGAFF. As DNA, the CDR3 is TGTGCCAGCAGCTCAATTAGTGGGGGACAGGGGCGGTTGGGAGCTTTCTTT. This chain connects TRBV7-9 to TRBJ1-1; 10 nucleotides agree with TRBD1. V was pared by 4 bases and J by 10 bases, with 18 bases of the junction left unmatched. This CDR3 has 17 amino acids. Germline V gene lookup returns CDR1 SEHNR and CDR2 FQNEAQ (reference sequence).

The chain couples TRBV6-5 to TRBJ1-1, with 12 positions matching TRBD1. Per germline, CDR1 MNHEY and CDR2 SVGAGI. The CDR3 loop spans 14 amino acids. V shed 8 bases and J 0 bases; nucleotides not matched to a gene: 1. This chain's CDR3 is CASGTGGMNTEAFF. The CDR3, as DNA: TGTGCCAGCGGGACAGGGGGCATGAACACTGAAGCTTTCTTT.

The CDR3 reads CASTSPAGAYNEQFF. The CDR3 bases are TGTGCCAGCACGTCCCCAGCGGGAGCCTACAATGAGCAGTTCTTC. The V call is TRBV5-8, the J call TRBJ2-1, with 8 bases that match TRBD2. This CDR3 is built from 15 residues. J lost 2 bases, V lost 6 bases, and 7 bases had no gene match. Germline CDR1 reads SGHTS; CDR2 reads YDEGEE.

The genes are TRBV5-1 and TRBJ1-5, with TRBD1 matching 8 bases. Trimming removed 0 bases from V and 7 bases from J; junction bases left unmatched: 6. Germline V CDR1 and CDR2: SGHRS, YFSETQ. The CDR3 is made up of 15 amino acids. The CDR3 coding sequence is TGCGCCAGCAGCTTGGGGACAGGGCGTGGACAGCCCCAGCATTTT. It translates to CASSLGTGRGQPQHF.

The V and J genes are TRBV16 and TRBJ2-3; D ambiguous. From germline, CDR1 is KGHSY and CDR2 FQNENV. This CDR3 has 13 amino acids. The V and J ends lost 0 bases and 6 bases respectively, with 7 bases between them. The CDR3 region is CASSQSAADTQYF. The CDR3 region has the DNA TGTGCCAGCAGCCAATCCGCCGCGGATACGCAGTATTTT.

The rearrangement uses TRBV5-6 and TRBJ2-3, with 7 bases matching TRBD1. The CDR3 sequence is 14 residues long. Per germline, CDR1 SGHDT and CDR2 YYEEEE. V dropped 4 bases and J dropped 6; count of bases not matched to a gene: 8. The CDR3 region has the DNA TGTGCCAGCAGCCCGCAGGGGGTGCAGGATACGCAGTATTTT. Translating gives CASSPQGVQDTQYF.

The chain links TRBV7-9 to TRBJ2-6; D gene ambiguous. The V end was cut by 6 bases, the J end by 4 bases, with 13 bases between. The CDR3 covers 15 residues. CDR1 is SEHNR and CDR2 is FQNEAQ in the germline V gene (reference sequence). CDR3 residues: CASRDKGSGANVLTF. CDR3 DNA sequence: TGTGCCAGCAGGGATAAGGGCTCCGGGGCCAACGTCCTGACTTTC. Drawing the rest from reference TRBV7-9 and TRBJ2-6, the complete variable domain is DTGVSQNPRHKITKRGQNVTFRCDPISEHNRLYWYRQTLGQGPEFLTYFQNEAQLEKSRLLSDRFSAERPKGSFSTLEIQRTEQGDSAMYLCASRDKGSGANVLTFGAGSRLTVL.

This rearrangement joins TRBV4-2 to TRBJ2-2; D is perhaps TRBD1 (6 bases). CDR3 size: 17 residues. V lost 0 bases to trimming and J lost 4 bases, with 15 bases between them. CDR1 LGHNA and CDR2 YNFKEQ come from the germline V gene. This chain's CDR3 is CASSQEAGEGGTGELFF. CDR3 nucleotides: TGTGCCAGCAGCCAAGAGGCAGGGGAAGGGGGCACCGGGGAGCTGTTTTTT.

This chain connects TRBV9 to TRBJ2-7, with 8 positions matching TRBD2. The length of the CDR3 is 18 residues. CDR1 and CDR2 (germline): SGDLS, YYNGEE. J gave up 3 bases and V 4 bases, and 18 bases lay outside the gene matches. The DNA for the CDR3 is TGTGCCAGCAGCTCTTCGATCGGGGGGGGCGCCGACCTCTACGAGCAGTACTTC. This translates into CASSSSIGGGADLYEQYF.

This clone was recorded a few times. The chain has TRBV30 and TRBJ1-2; 8 nucleotides align to TRBD1. This CDR3 is built from 13 residues. The germline gives CDR1 GTSNPN, CDR2 SVGIG (reference sequence). Trimming cost V 0 bases and J 4 bases; bases outside gene matches: 1. Written as DNA, the CDR3 is TGTGCCTGGAGTGTGGGACAGGCCTATGGCTACACCTTC. The encoded protein is CAWSVGQAYGYTF.

This clone has a single count. V gene TRBV11-3 combines with J gene TRBJ1-6, with D unresolved. Trimming cost V 2 bases and J 9 bases, with 11 bases left between them. Germline loops: CDR1 SGHNT, CDR2 YENEEA. The CDR3 spans 14 residues. CDR3 sequence reads: CASSLLDDPSPLHF. DNA of the CDR3: TGTGCCAGCAGCTTATTAGACGATCCTTCACCCCTCCACTTT. Full variable domain (remainder filled in from reference TRBV11-3 and TRBJ1-6): EAGVVQSPRYKIIEKKQPVAFWCNPISGHNTLYWYLQNLGQGPELLIRYENEEAVDDSQLPKDRFSAERLKGVDSTLKIQPAELGDSAVYLCASSLLDDPSPLHFGNGTRLTVT.

The chain employs TRBV19 and TRBJ1-1; weak D call: TRBD1 (6 bases). Per the germline V gene, CDR1 is LNHDA and CDR2 is SQIVND (reference sequence). This CDR3 comprises 13 residues. Trimming took off 3 bases at V and 5 bases at J, with 10 bases between the two ends. The CDR3 DNA reads as TGTGCCAGTAGTATGTGGACAGTGACTGAAGCTTTCTTT. Amino acid sequence: CASSMWTVTEAFF. The whole variable domain, remainder taken from reference TRBV19 and TRBJ1-1, is DGGITQSPKYLFRKEGQNVTLSCEQNLNHDAMYWYRQDPGQGLRLIYYSQIVNDFQKGDIAEGYSVSREKKESFPLTVTSAQKNPTAFYLCASSMWTVTEAFFGQGTRLTVV.

The chain couples TRBV11-2 to TRBJ2-5; 7 positions agree with TRBD2. This CDR3 has 15 residues. The germline V gene has CDR1 SGHAT and CDR2 FQNNGV. The V and J ends lost 2 bases and 5 bases, in that order; junction bases with no gene match: 8. The CDR3 reads CASSLSGAGGETQYF. As DNA, the CDR3 is TGTGCCAGCAGCTTAAGCGGGGCTGGAGGGGAGACCCAGTACTTC.

The chain recombines TRBV2 with TRBJ1-1, with D unclear. V gave up 2 bases and J gave up 2 bases, with 3 bases separating them. CDR1 is SNHLY, CDR2 FYNNEI, per germline. This CDR3 region has 12 residues. The chain's CDR3 is CASSESNTEAFF. CDR3 nucleotide sequence: TGTGCCAGCAGTGAATCTAACACTGAAGCTTTCTTT.

The V and J genes are TRBV7-2 and TRBJ2-2; the match to TRBD1 covers 7 bases. The J segment lost 2 bases and the V segment lost 5 bases, leaving 8 bases of the junction unmatched. The CDR3 contains 16 residues. Germline V gene data show CDR1 as SGHTA and CDR2 as FQGNSA. DNA for the CDR3: TGTGCCAGCAGCGCCCACGGGACAGTTAACACCGGGGAGCTGTTTTTT. Residues: CASSAHGTVNTGELFF.